The 22 T cell receptor beta chains below were found in one sample sequenced in a study of T cell responses to AZD1222 COVID-19 vaccine (dated by TCRdb to the early 2020s). Libraries were built with the immunoSEQ multiplex PCR assay. This is the immuneACCESS table as TCRdb keeps it, with only in-frame sequences that have V and J called. A part of the clones is gone; compared with another copy, unresolved V genes explain less than half, and the rest is unexplained. The sample table holds some 84,000 clones, of which approximately 88% were seen once. The ten largest make up about 16% of the sample. The sample's time point, from its label and the paper: baseline before first vaccination. The sample in question was peripheral blood, obtained on day 0 of AZD1222 vaccination. These receptor sequences come from an adult in good health.

The chain links TRBV12-5 to TRBJ2-3; D not resolved. Trimming stripped 3 bases from V and 1 base from J, with 8 bases between. From germline, CDR1 is LGHNT and CDR2 FRNRAP. The CDR3 spans 14 residues. Written as DNA, the CDR3 is TGTGCTAGTGGTTTTAGTTCGGGCACAGATACGCAGTATTTT. It yields the protein CASGFSSGTDTQYF. The whole variable domain, filled in from reference TRBV12-5 and TRBJ2-3, reads DARVTQTPRHKVTEMGQEVTMRCQPILGHNTVFWYRQTMMQGLELLAYFRNRAPLDDSGMPKDRFSAEMPDATLATLKIQPSEPRDSAVYFCASGFSSGTDTQYFGPGTRLTVL.

The CDR3 DNA is TGTGCCAGCAGTGAGGACCGACTCAGCTATGGCTACACCTTC. Its protein product is CASSEDRLSYGYTF. The rearrangement joins TRBV2 to TRBJ1-2; D call uncertain. CDR1 is SNHLY, CDR2 FYNNEI, per germline. The germline V and J ends were trimmed by 3 bases and 4 bases, with 12 bases remaining between them. The CDR3 is 14 residues long.

The CDR3 region is CASTLGGQGYTF. The DNA for the CDR3 is TGTGCCAGCACCCTCGGGGGGCAAGGCTACACCTTC. The J gene is TRBJ1-2, the V gene TRBV12-3 or TRBV12-4; tentatively, D is TRBD1 (6 bases). The CDR3 has 12 residues. V lost 7 bases and J lost 8, with 14 bases in between.

This chain uses TRBV19 with TRBJ2-7; a weak D match, TRBD1 (5 bases). The CDR3 covers 13 residues. V lost 4 bases, J lost 4 bases, and 11 bases lay in between. The germline gives CDR1 LNHDA, CDR2 SQIVND (reference sequence). The CDR3 region is CASSSIQEYEQYF. CDR3 DNA sequence: TGTGCCAGTAGTAGTATACAGGAGTACGAGCAGTACTTC.

This chain uses TRBV5-1 with TRBJ1-1; 11 bases agree with TRBD1. The length of the CDR3 is 16 residues. After removal of 4 bases from V and 5 bases from J, the junction contained 10 bases not matched to a gene. Germline assignment: CDR1 SGHRS and CDR2 YFSETQ. The CDR3, as DNA: TGCGCCAGCAGCCTCTCGCCGGACAGGGGGCTTACTGAAGCTTTCTTT. Translating it yields CASSLSPDRGLTEAFF.

The rearrangement joins TRBV19 to TRBJ2-7; TRBD2 matches at 12 bases. The germline V gene encodes CDR1 LNHDA and CDR2 SQIVND (reference sequence). The CDR3 consists of 14 residues. Trimming cost V 6 bases and J 4 bases; bases outside gene matches: 4. The chain's CDR3 is CASSLTSGGYEQYF. The CDR3 nucleotides read TGTGCCAGTAGCCTGACTAGCGGGGGATACGAGCAGTACTTC.

Notes on this clone: Relative to the germline gene, one junction end is altered; a read error may explain this. This chain uses TRBV7-7 with TRBJ2-2; possibly TRBD1 or TRBD2 for D (7 bases each). There are 16 residues in the CDR3. Germline assignment: CDR1 SSHAT and CDR2 FNYEAQ (reference sequence). CDR3 nucleotides: TGTGCTAGCAGCACCACCAGGGGGGGACGGACCGGGGAGCTGTTTTTT. Translation: CASSTTRGGRTGELFF.

V is TRBV19 and J is TRBJ1-4; weak D call: TRBD1 (5 bases). V was cut by 5 bases and J by 8 bases, with 18 bases left in between. This CDR3 comprises 15 residues. Looked up from germline, CDR1 is LNHDA and CDR2 is SQIVND (reference sequence). CDR3 loop: CASSFSRVSNEKLFF. The CDR3 DNA reads TGTGCCAGTAGTTTCTCCAGGGTTTCGAACGAAAAACTGTTTTTT.

The V gene is TRBV5-8, the J gene TRBJ1-1, with no clear D. The CDR3 totals 14 residues. The germline V gene has CDR1 SGHTS and CDR2 YDEGEE. V was cut by 0 bases and J by 3 bases, with 9 bases left in between. In nucleotides, the CDR3 is TGTGCCAGCAGCTTGGGTTGGAGGGACACTGAAGCTTTCTTT. This translates into CASSLGWRDTEAFF.

This clone was recorded only once. The rearrangement joins TRBV4-1 to TRBJ1-4; no clear D gene. The V end lost 3 bases, the J end lost 8 bases, and 4 bases lay between the germline ends. CDR3 length equals 11 residues. CDR1 is MGHRA, CDR2 YSYEKL, per germline. The CDR3 DNA is TGCGCCAGCAGCCAGGGGGAAAAACTGTTTTTT. This encodes CASSQGEKLFF.

This clone occurred a few times. This chain links TRBV14 with TRBJ1-2; D is uncertain. Trimming stripped 1 base from V and 6 bases from J, with 9 bases between. This CDR3 is 13 amino acids long. CDR1 and CDR2 from the germline V gene are SGHDN and FVKESK. CDR3 amino acids: CASSQAGVHGYTF. As DNA, the CDR3 is TGTGCCAGCAGCCAAGCCGGGGTCCATGGCTACACCTTC.

V usage is TRBV7-3 and J usage is TRBJ2-1, with a tentative D call TRBD2 (6 bases). Trimming took 2 bases from V and 6 from J, leaving 14 bases between them. The CDR3 has 15 residues. From germline, CDR1 is SGHTA and CDR2 FQGTGA. The CDR3 here is CASSLAGLGLNEQFF. The CDR3 bases are TGTGCCAGCAGCTTAGCAGGACTGGGACTCAATGAGCAGTTCTTC. The variable domain in full, with the rest retrieved from reference TRBV7-3 and TRBJ2-1, is GAGVSQTPSNKVTEKGKYVELRCDPISGHTALYWYRQSLGQGPEFLIYFQGTGAADDSGLPNDRFFAVRPEGSVSTLKIQRTERGDSAVYLCASSLAGLGLNEQFFGPGTRLTVL.

The CDR3 DNA reads as TGCGCCAGCAGCCAAGTTTGGCCCCGCGGGACCAGCACCTACGAGCAGTACTTC. It encodes CASSQVWPRGTSTYEQYF. The chain is built from TRBV4-1 and TRBJ2-7; TRBD2 might be the D (6 bases). CDR1 MGHRA and CDR2 YSYEKL come from the germline V gene. The CDR3 runs 18 residues. Deletions cut 1 base from V and 2 bases from J, with 21 bases between.

J is TRBJ1-6 and V is TRBV28; D not certain. Looked up from germline, CDR1 is MDHEN and CDR2 is SYDVKM. V lost 8 bases and J 8 bases, leaving 16 bases between the germline ends. The CDR3 is 14 residues long. CDR3 coding DNA: TGTGCCAGCGCGCGTGGGAGGGTATATTCACCCCTCCACTTT. Its translation: CASARGRVYSPLHF.

This clone is a singleton in its sample. The chain is built from TRBV28 and TRBJ1-2; 7 bases fit TRBD1. Germline V CDR1 and CDR2: MDHEN, SYDVKM. The CDR3 totals 14 residues. V lost 5 bases and J lost 9; bases outside the gene matches: 12. The CDR3 DNA reads as TGTGCCAGCAGTCTTTGGACAGGCCCGCTTAGCTACACCTTC. Translated, it gives CASSLWTGPLSYTF.

The chain links TRBV7-2 to TRBJ2-3; 9 bases match TRBD1. The J segment lost 0 bases and the V segment lost 4 bases, leaving 2 bases of the junction unmatched. The CDR3 runs to 15 residues. Germline CDR1 and CDR2: SGHTA and FQGNSA. This CDR3 reads CASSSTGGSTDTQYF. CDR3 DNA: TGTGCCAGCAGCTCGACAGGGGGAAGCACAGATACGCAGTATTTT.

The chain couples TRBV7-9 to TRBJ2-1; 9 bases agree with TRBD2. Germline V CDR1 and CDR2: SEHNR, FQNEAQ (reference sequence). The CDR3 is made up of 14 amino acids. V lost 7 bases and J lost 8; bases outside the gene matches: 9. This CDR3 is CASNSMREGYEQFF. The CDR3 coding sequence is TGTGCCAGCAACTCGATGCGGGAGGGCTATGAGCAGTTCTTC.

This clone was seen just once. The chain recombines TRBV5-6 with TRBJ1-5; possibly TRBD1 for D (5 bases). The CDR3 extends over 13 amino acids. Looked up from germline, CDR1 is SGHDT and CDR2 is YYEEEE. V was pared by 2 bases and J by 4 bases, with 7 bases between. Here the CDR3 reads CASSFQGNQPQHF. Here the CDR3 DNA reads TGTGCCAGCAGCTTCCAGGGAAATCAGCCCCAGCATTTT.

The rearrangement joins TRBV10-3 to TRBJ1-6, with 8 bases identical to TRBD1. Germline values: CDR1 ENHRY, CDR2 SYGVKD. The CDR3 has 13 amino acids. The V gene end was trimmed by 10 bases and the J gene end by 7 bases; junction bases not matched to a gene: 6. CDR3 region: CANGGQGNSPLHF. Written as DNA, the CDR3 is TGTGCCAATGGAGGACAGGGAAATTCACCCCTCCACTTT.

The chain has TRBV27 and TRBJ1-2; maybe TRBD1 (6 bases). With 5 bases removed from V and 5 bases from J, the gap between germline ends came to 12 bases. The length of the CDR3 is 13 residues. Germline CDR1 is MNHEY and CDR2 is SMNVEV (reference sequence). CDR3 sequence: CASSRTEAYGYTF. The CDR3 nucleotides are TGTGCCAGCAGTCGGACAGAGGCTTATGGCTACACCTTC.

The chain links TRBV23-1 to TRBJ1-3, with D unclear. TRBV23-1 has ORF status, its function being uncertain. Trimming pared 7 bases from V and 6 bases from J, leaving 4 bases between. This CDR3 region has 10 residues. The CDR3 region is CASIVNTIYF. The CDR3 region has the DNA TGCGCCAGCATCGTAAACACCATATATTTT.

This clone was seen a single time. The rearrangement links TRBV9 to TRBJ1-4, with D tentatively TRBD1 (5 bases). Germline V CDR1 and CDR2: SGDLS, YYNGEE. This CDR3 region has 15 residues. V lost 0 bases and J 5 bases, leaving 11 bases between the germline ends. The CDR3 sequence is CASSVDQGGNEKLFF. The CDR3 DNA follows: TGTGCCAGCAGCGTAGATCAGGGAGGGAATGAAAAACTGTTTTTT.